This T cell receptor (beta chain) was documented in a study of shared clonotypes between healthy human individuals. The repertoire was sequenced with immunoSEQ multiplex PCR; TCRdb's copy has only in-frame clones and lacks some. The sample lists about 2 million clones, roughly 94% occurring once. A word on this clone: The antigen remains unidentified.

CD45RA+ naive and CD45RA-negative memory subsets were separated from CD4+ cells. Germline V gene data show CDR1 as SNHLY and CDR2 as FYNNEI. CDR3 length: 14 amino acids. The germline V and J ends were trimmed by 4 bases and 6 bases, with 16 bases remaining between them. Study results and limitations: For sorted subsets, rarefaction showed incomplete sequencing despite large depth. The diversity represented, both genetic and in exposure history, was limited by few donors.

The TCR was taken from a man aged 18 to 29 in good health. The sequenced sample was naive CD4+ T cells sorted from blood. Subset specified: CD45RA+ positively selected. The chain couples TRBV2 to TRBJ2-7; D is tentatively TRBD1 or TRBD2 (5 bases each). CDR3 in DNA: TGTGCCAGCAGTGTGGCAGGACGAGGGGTCGAGCAGTACTTC. Translated: CASSVAGRGVEQYF.